This TCR beta chain appears in the sequencing data of a study of blood T cell repertoires in COVID-19. About the study: COVID-19 samples, acute and convalescent, were from the United States, Italy and Spain. The analysed material was cDNA or gDNA that came from T cells, B-cell-depleted T cells, or PBMCs.

The CDR3 consists of 12 residues. CDR1 and CDR2 from the germline V gene are SGHAT and FQNNGV. With 5 bases removed from V and 4 bases from J, the gap between germline ends came to 5 bases. Produced via immunoSEQ multiplex PCR; TCRdb's table is partial and in-frame only. The sample has about 100,000 clones; about nine tenths are singletons. The TCR comes from a man in his forties or fifties with acute or convalescent COVID-19. Source material: peripheral blood. The chain uses TRBV11-2 and TRBJ1-4, with D unclear. CDR3 nucleotide sequence: TGTGCCAGCAGCGCCTATAATGAAAAACTGTTTTTT. Residues: CASSAYNEKLFF.